Sequencing of this T cell receptor (beta chain) was carried out in a study of cytomegalovirus exposure and HLA in healthy donors (dated by TCRdb to 2016 to 2017). Some background on the complete study: An earlier analysis of several hundred of the donors reported roughly 300 Gb of sequence data and 117 million unique TCR beta sequences obtained from around 190 million T cells. Across 300 to 400 genotyped donors of the cohort, an average of about 220,000 unique TCR beta nucleotide sequences per donor were sequenced, and roughly 18% of those sequences were non-productive. To predict cytomegalovirus infection status, the study brought together high-throughput TCR immunosequencing, statistical association of individual TCRs with disease status, and machine learning. Using immunosequencing, the study profiled T cell repertoires from some 670 subjects and related those repertoires to cytomegalovirus serostatus. In the later analysis, no new phenotypic data were used to find candidate immune exposures; instead, reliance was placed on TCR beta sequences and their occurrence across donors. The number of typed donors differed by locus: 629-630 for A, B, C, DRB1 and DQB1; 522 for DQA1; 600 to 610 for DPA1; and around 470 for DPB1. Genome-wide SNP genotypes for about 60% of the roughly 670 donors were used in a later genetic analysis, which treated that subset as a discovery cohort. Class I and class II HLA loci were covered by the typing at four-digit resolution. To decide whether each TCR beta V gene segment behaved as functional or pseudogenic, an earlier analysis of some 570 of the donors relied on high-throughput TCR beta sequencing. The aim of the study was to test whether cataloging public T cell receptors could identify signatures of past pathogen exposure. An early release that covered more than 550 HLA-typed donors contained about 300 gigabases of sequencing data and some 87 million unique TCR sequences. Every repertoire in the discovery cohort had been generated on one and the same sequencing platform. In addition to the first cohort of around 670 subjects, a separate validation cohort of 120 different subjects was used. In a later analysis, previously published TCR beta repertoires from more than 500 donors were re-analyzed and high-resolution HLA genotyping was added so that TCR occurrence patterns could be studied. Donor age, sex, ethnicity and CMV serostatus were compiled alongside the repertoire data. Roughly 5 DR-DQ haplotypes were handled as single units for association and clustering, since linkage in the cohort was strong. Among the roughly 370 genotyped donors, approximately 81% belonged to the genetic ancestry cluster associated with self-reported Caucasian donors. Study-wide conclusions, independent of this receptor: HLA typing was unavailable for some donors at each locus, so association tests used only the typed subset. Some IMGT-functional V segments, including TRBV6-2 and TRBV6-3, could not be distinguished by the 87-base-pair reads and were therefore excluded. When HLA alleles, especially DR and DQ, strongly co-occurred, attributing TCR associations to individual alleles was difficult. In the study, approximately 160 TCR beta chains were listed as associated with cytomegalovirus. Compared with equally common non-associated chains, HLA-associated TCR beta chains in a later analysis were more clonally expanded and had lower generation probabilities. A few of the identified cytomegalovirus-associated TCR beta chains were confirmed in vitro to be specific for cytomegalovirus antigens. Because counts were too low, roughly 16 rarely observed V segments, including chromosome 9 orphons, were left out of the earlier analysis of 587 of the donors. Sequencing depth was assumed to be roughly uniform across donors in the presence/absence analyses, though that assumption may not hold. Linkage disequilibrium might explain the correlated functional status among segregating V segments, but an unknown experimental factor could not be excluded. A later genetic analysis reported fewer N-insertions in productive TCRs among donors in an Asian-associated ancestry cluster than the roughly 650-donor mean. CMV serostatus was the only immune exposure information available for the cohort. Most CMV-associated TCR beta chains appeared to be HLA-restricted in a later analysis, and the HLA associations seemed to be driven largely by CMV exposure. Broadly in line with IMGT annotations, most TCR beta V segments showed up in productive rearrangements about 90% or about 30% of the time in an earlier analysis of several hundred of the donors. The cohort was sequenced for TCR beta chains only, and without alpha or paired-chain data the features that could be detected were limited. A later analysis associated about 17,000 TCR beta sequences with specific HLA alleles at a false discovery rate of 0.05. The classifier was reported to diagnose cytomegalovirus status with high specificity and sensitivity in both the original cohort and the validation cohort. According to a later analysis, parvovirus B19, influenza, CMV and Epstein-Barr virus appeared linked to several top co-occurrence clusters. Across donors, most TCR sequences were observed very rarely, whereas some public TCRs were present in many individuals. In a later genetic analysis, a missense DCLRE1C variant was associated with V-gene and J-gene trimming of TCR beta chains, and the association was replicated in an independent cohort. A further reported finding was that TCR beta sequences accurately predicted the HLA-A and HLA-B alleles for most subjects in the first cohort. A group of highly shared sequence variants was considered likely to be a technical artifact of the sequencing pipeline. The authors suggested that the approach could potentially be generalized to other disease states and immunological phenotypes. A later analysis found that TCR association rates varied across HLA loci, with DRB1 alleles showing the most associated TCRs and HLA-C alleles the fewest.

The library was generated by the immunoSEQ multiplex PCR assay. A mixture of 60 forward primers for TCR Vbeta segments and 13 reverse primers for TCR Jbeta segments was used in the multiplex PCR. A multiplex PCR assay on genomic DNA amplified the CDR3 region of rearranged TCR beta genes. The Illumina HiSeq System was used to sequence the amplified TCR beta libraries as 87-base-pair reads. The study's processing was this. A later analysis counted about 80 million unique TCR beta chains across the 640 or so repertoires, and about 10 million of these chains were shared by at least two donors. Raw reads were error-corrected and collapsed into unique sequences with a nearest-neighbor algorithm that merged closely related sequences to remove PCR and sequencing errors. V, D and J gene segments were assigned by aligning CDR3 sequences to IMGT reference sequences. For a sequence to be retained, at least a six-nucleotide match to both a V gene segment and a J gene segment was required. A rearrangement counted as productive if the CDR3 had no stop codons and remained in frame with V and J, and every other rearrangement counted as non-productive. Following IMGT convention, CDR3 was defined as the stretch from the second conserved V-encoded cysteine to the conserved J-encoded phenylalanine. The earlier analysis of a few hundred of the donors excluded any sequence lacking an unambiguous match to a single V gene segment. In an earlier analysis of several hundred of the donors, V segments were called functional above 56.7% productive rearrangements and were called segregating when the between-donor standard deviation exceeded 5%. To diagnose cytomegalovirus status from the catalog of TCR beta chain sequences, a statistical classification framework was built. V and J gene assignment, in a later analysis, came from comparing TCR nucleotide sequences with IMGT/GENE-DB human TR gene sequences. The TCRdist pipeline was used in a later analysis to assign CDR3 sequences and most-parsimonious VDJ recombination scenarios. A later analysis defined each TCR beta chain by its CDR3 amino acid sequence plus V-gene family, and excluded reads lacking a unique V-gene family. In a later analysis, some 600 highly shared, low-generation-probability nucleotide sequences were removed to address suspected cross-contamination and a sequencing artifact. For each public chain, a later analysis derived a clonal expansion index from normalized ranks of inferred template counts within each repertoire. In a later analysis, generation probabilities were computed using a VDJ recombination model fitted to out-of-frame rearrangements, and the results were checked against IGoR. A later analysis scored TCR-TCR, TCR-HLA and TCR-CMV co-occurrence with hypergeometric tests, applying a repertoire-size bias correction to TCR pairs. A later analysis estimated false discovery rates by permuting HLA or CMV assignments 20 times. In a later analysis, co-occurring TCRs were grouped with DBSCAN, and TCRdist sequence similarity was added when clustering was performed within HLA-allele-positive subsets. Repertoires with fewer than 30,000 or more than 120,000 public chains, plus five repertoires with anomalous nucleotide sharing, were excluded from co-occurrence clustering. What TCRdb holds here is the immuneACCESS table cut down to in-frame rearrangements. Part of the clones is not present; checked against another copy, under half of the missing clones reflect an unresolved V gene, and the others are unexplained. V and J calls and clone size come straight from that table; D and trimming were deduced from the DNA. For this sample, the table gives roughly 100,000 clones. 15% of the sample is in the top ten clones.

According to the germline V gene, CDR1 reads LGHNA and CDR2 reads YSLEER. The cysteine opens and the phenylalanine closes a CDR3 of 16 amino acids. The DNA shown is the 48-base CDR3, in frame from base 1. V drops 0 bases and J drops 6 bases, leaving 15 bases in between. The cohort consisted of hundreds of healthy bone marrow donors. At the time of sampling, all cohort members were nominally healthy, though unrecorded immune exposures were likely present. The donor tested CMV seropositive and was one of the 289 seropositive cohort members. A peripheral blood sample was provided by each donor, and peripheral blood mononuclear cells were used for TCR beta sequencing. Genomic DNA extraction from the blood cell samples was performed with the Qiagen DNeasy Blood Extraction Kit. As for this clone: Its antigen target is currently unknown.

The TCR sequence derives from a man aged 45 to 65 in good health and CMV-seropositive. Sequenced input: PBMCs. The rearranged segments are TRBV4-3 and TRBJ2-1, with a tentative D gene TRBD2 over 5 matching bases. At the DNA level, the sequence is TGCGCCAGCAGCCAAGATTACCTTCGTGGAGGCAATGAGCAGTTCTTC. Its translation is CASSQDYLRGGNEQFF.